This passage covers 18 T cell receptor beta chains from one sample sequenced in a study of blood T cell repertoires in COVID-19. Using immunoSEQ multiplex PCR, the repertoire was profiled, and TCRdb retains in-frame clones only, with some absent. The sample has about 74,000 clones, roughly 78% seen once; the top ten hold around 7.2%. Sample: peripheral blood. These receptors were obtained from a human donor in a cohort sampled during active COVID-19.

This clone showed up just once. The chain couples TRBV5-1 to TRBJ1-4; D call uncertain. The germline gives CDR1 SGHRS, CDR2 YFSETQ. The CDR3 contains 15 residues. V shed 0 bases and J shed 8 bases, with 14 bases lying between them. The CDR3: CASSLDGGREEKLFF. CDR3 nucleotides: TGCGCCAGCAGCTTGGACGGCGGTCGGGAGGAAAAACTGTTTTTT.

V is TRBV4-3 and J is TRBJ2-1; tentatively, D is TRBD2 (6 bases). The germline gives CDR1 LGHNA, CDR2 YSLEER. The CDR3 loop spans 17 amino acids. Trimming stripped 0 bases from V and 5 bases from J, with 17 bases between. The CDR3 loop reads CASSQDTRAGLDNEQFF. The CDR3 region has the DNA TGCGCCAGCAGCCAAGATACGCGGGCGGGGTTGGACAATGAGCAGTTCTTC.

The chain has TRBV7-2 and TRBJ1-2; no reliable D call. The germline V and J ends were trimmed by 1 base and 8 bases, with 14 bases remaining between them. The germline V gene encodes CDR1 SGHTA and CDR2 FQGNSA. This CDR3 has 14 amino acids. CDR3 in amino acids: CASSLDGIGGGYTF. In DNA form, the CDR3 reads TGTGCCAGCAGCTTAGACGGGATCGGAGGGGGCTACACCTTC.

This sequence joins TRBV18 and TRBJ1-1, with 12 positions matching TRBD1. The V gene's germline CDR1 is KGHSH and CDR2 LQKENI. The CDR3 contains 16 residues. V trimming: 3 bases; J trimming: 4 bases; junction bases outside the gene matches: 6. The CDR3 reads CASSPRGQGAPTEAFF. CDR3 DNA sequence: TGTGCCAGCTCACCCCGGGGACAGGGGGCGCCCACTGAAGCTTTCTTT. The variable domain in full, with the rest retrieved from reference TRBV18 and TRBJ1-1, is NAGVMQNPRHLVRRRGQEARLRCSPMKGHSHVYWYRQLPEEGLKFMVYLQKENIIDESGMPKERFSAEFPKEGPSILRIQQVVRGDSAAYFCASSPRGQGAPTEAFFGQGTRLTVV.

This chain links TRBV4-1 with TRBJ2-1, with D possibly TRBD2 on 6 matching bases. Trimming left V 1 base short and J 0 bases short, with 16 bases between. The CDR3 covers 18 residues. Germline CDR1 MGHRA, CDR2 YSYEKL. The DNA for the CDR3 is TGCGCCAGCAGCCAAGCTGACTTTCTAGCGAGCTCCTACAATGAGCAGTTCTTC. Amino acid sequence: CASSQADFLASSYNEQFF.

This clone was picked up a small number of times. This CDR3 reads CASSQDIMETQYF. The CDR3 DNA sequence: TGTGCCAGCAGCCAGGACATCATGGAGACCCAGTACTTC. The chain carries TRBV5-5 and TRBJ2-5; D possibly corresponds to TRBD1 (5 bases). CDR3 length equals 13 residues. CDR1 and CDR2 from the germline V gene are SGHKS and YYEKEE (reference sequence). Between the trimmed V and J ends, which lost 4 bases and 5 bases, there was a span of 12 bases.

This chain connects TRBV6-4 to TRBJ1-1; 8 nucleotides align to TRBD1. This CDR3 comprises 15 residues. Unmatched junction bases numbered 8, after V lost 4 bases and J lost 4 bases. In germline, CDR1 is MRHNA, CDR2 SNTAGT. DNA of the CDR3: TGTGCCAGCAGTGTAGAGGCAGGGGGCCTCACTGAAGCTTTCTTT. This codes for CASSVEAGGLTEAFF.

The chain is built from TRBV5-1 and TRBJ1-5, with 7 bases identical to TRBD1. J gave up 3 bases and V 4 bases, and 10 bases lay outside the gene matches. The germline V gene encodes CDR1 SGHRS and CDR2 YFSETQ. The CDR3 runs to 16 residues. CDR3 amino acids: CASSIALTGVNQPQHF. The DNA for the CDR3 is TGCGCCAGCAGCATAGCGCTAACAGGGGTCAATCAGCCCCAGCATTTT.

The V call is TRBV7-3, the J call TRBJ2-5, with TRBD2 matching 11 bases. Germline-derived CDR1 and CDR2 are SGHTA and FQGTGA. V trimming: 5 bases; J trimming: 5 bases; junction bases outside the gene matches: 7. CDR3 size: 15 residues. The CDR3 DNA reads TGTGCCAGCAGCCTCACTAGCGGGGGATTGGAGACCCAGTACTTC. Translation gives CASSLTSGGLETQYF.

This sequence joins TRBV11-1 and TRBJ2-1, with D possibly TRBD1 on 5 matching bases. The CDR3 loop spans 15 amino acids. V shed 1 base and J shed 2 bases, with 9 bases lying between them. Germline loops: CDR1 SGHAT, CDR2 FQDESV (reference sequence). The CDR3 loop reads CASSLEGEPYNEQFF. DNA of the CDR3: TGTGCCAGCAGCTTAGAAGGGGAACCCTACAATGAGCAGTTCTTC.

This clone occurred a few times. This sequence joins TRBV19 and TRBJ2-7; a possible D gene is TRBD2 (6 bases). Trimming pared 3 bases from V and 0 bases from J, leaving 12 bases between. CDR1 is LNHDA and CDR2 is SQIVND in the germline V gene (reference sequence). This CDR3 spans 15 amino acids. CDR3 protein: CASSILFGGSYEQYF. The CDR3 DNA reads as TGTGCCAGTAGTATCCTGTTCGGGGGCTCCTACGAGCAGTACTTC.

This clone was counted between two and nine times. CDR3 amino acids: CASSPPGQGSGYTF. CDR3 bases: TGTGCCAGCAGCCCCCCAGGACAGGGTAGCGGCTACACCTTC. The J gene is TRBJ1-2, the V gene TRBV5-4; 8 bases are a match to TRBD1. With 4 bases clipped from V and 8 bases from J, the junction kept 10 bases outside the gene matches. Germline assignment: CDR1 SGHNT and CDR2 YYREEE (reference sequence). This CDR3 region has 14 residues.

The gene calls are TRBV19 and TRBJ1-2; 9 bases agree with TRBD1. The CDR3 sequence is 14 residues long. The germline V gene encodes CDR1 LNHDA and CDR2 SQIVND (reference sequence). After removal of 3 bases from V and 5 bases from J, the junction contained 4 bases not matched to a gene. The DNA for the CDR3 is TGTGCCAGTAGTATCAGGACAGGGGATTATGGCTACACCTTC. The encoded protein is CASSIRTGDYGYTF.

This chain joins TRBV3-1 (or the pseudogene TRBV3-2) and TRBJ2-5; 10 nucleotides match TRBD2. The CDR3 covers 17 residues. In germline, CDR1 is LGHDT, CDR2 YNNKEL (reference sequence). V shed 3 bases, J shed 2 bases, and the junction held 9 bases outside the gene matches. DNA of the CDR3: TGTGCCAGCAGCCACTCGGGGAGGACTAGCGGACAAGAGACCCAGTACTTC. This encodes CASSHSGRTSGQETQYF.

The rearrangement joins TRBV5-6 to TRBJ1-2; tentatively, D is TRBD1 (6 bases). The CDR3 runs to 12 residues. The germline gives CDR1 SGHDT, CDR2 YYEEEE. The V gene lost 5 bases and the J gene lost 8 bases, with 13 bases spanning the gap. The CDR3 spells CASSTGLYGYTF. CDR3 in DNA: TGTGCCAGCAGTACAGGGCTGTACGGCTACACCTTC.

As DNA, the CDR3 is TGTGCCAGCAGTACGGACAGCCACTCTGGAAACACCATATATTTT. This translates into CASSTDSHSGNTIYF. The genes are TRBV6-4 and TRBJ1-3, with D possibly TRBD1 on 6 matching bases. Trimming took off 5 bases at V and 0 bases at J, with 11 bases between the two ends. Germline-derived CDR1 and CDR2 are MRHNA and SNTAGT. The CDR3 contains 15 residues.

This clone was seen a single time. This rearrangement joins TRBV6-2 or TRBV6-3 to TRBJ1-5, with TRBD1 matching 8 bases. V shed 1 base, J shed 1 base, and the junction held 9 bases outside the gene matches. This CDR3 has 18 amino acids. Germline CDR1 MNHEY, CDR2 SVGEGT. The CDR3: CASSYWTGRLMSNQPQHF. CDR3 sequence (DNA): TGTGCCAGCAGTTACTGGACAGGGCGCTTAATGAGCAATCAGCCCCAGCATTTT.

The chain joins TRBV19 to TRBJ2-7, with 9 bases lining up with TRBD1. V dropped 5 bases and J dropped 7; count of bases not matched to a gene: 12. The CDR3 totals 15 residues. Germline lookup yields CDR1 LNHDA and CDR2 SQIVND (reference sequence). CDR3 protein: CASSAPGQGPREQYF. The DNA for the CDR3 is TGTGCCAGTAGTGCGCCGGGACAGGGCCCTCGAGAGCAGTACTTC.